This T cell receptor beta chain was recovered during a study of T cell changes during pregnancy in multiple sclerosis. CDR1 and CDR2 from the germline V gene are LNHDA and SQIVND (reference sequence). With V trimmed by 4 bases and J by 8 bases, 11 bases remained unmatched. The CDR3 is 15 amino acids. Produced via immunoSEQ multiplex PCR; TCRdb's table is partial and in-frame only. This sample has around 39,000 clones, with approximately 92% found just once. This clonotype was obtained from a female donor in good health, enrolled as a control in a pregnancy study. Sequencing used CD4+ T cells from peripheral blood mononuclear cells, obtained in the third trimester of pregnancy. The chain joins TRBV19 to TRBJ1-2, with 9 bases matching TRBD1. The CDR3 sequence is CASSTEGQGFGGYTF. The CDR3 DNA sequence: TGTGCCAGTAGTACCGAGGGACAGGGCTTCGGGGGCTACACCTTC.